This T cell receptor (beta chain) was documented in a study of identical twins. Broader study findings: For out-of-frame beta sequences, excess twin sharing was weaker.

This clonotype was observed many times. Its antigen is unidentified. TCRdb fed the 5' RACE reads into MiXCR, producing one record per CDR3 protein. Among 550,000 to 700,000 distinct CDR3 sequences listed, over 20% were seen once. The germline gives CDR1 GTSNPN, CDR2 SVGIG (reference sequence). The CDR3 length is 11 residues. Trimming left V 3 bases short and J 7 bases short, with 9 bases between. These data also formed part of another study, on T cells expressing NK-cell markers. That study adds: About 1.0-8% of CD8+ T cells in over five donors belonged to dominant NKG2C+ clonotypes.

Specimen: PBMCs. The TCR originated in a woman in her late teens or twenties in good health. This chain links TRBV30 with TRBJ1-1; D uncertain. CDR3 protein: CAWRGPYEAFF. The CDR3 DNA reads as TGTGCCTGGAGAGGACCTTATGAAGCTTTCTTT.